This passage covers 27 T cell receptor beta chains from one sample sequenced in a study of T-cell reconstitution after alpha-beta-depleted transplantation in children. TCRbeta library preparation incorporated unique molecular identifiers. One entry per CDR3 protein results from TCRdb running MiXCR on the PCR reads. The table includes nearly 400,000 distinct CDR3 sequences, about a fifth detected once. The specimen comprised PBMCs from the stem cell graft donor, sampled from the stem cell graft. The receptors were gathered from a human donor who donated a stem cell graft to a child with acute myeloid leukemia.

V and J are TRBV29-1 and TRBJ1-1, with TRBD1 matching 7 bases. V was clipped by 5 bases and J by 1 base; unmatched bases: 4. The CDR3 covers 13 residues. CDR1 and CDR2 from the germline V gene are SQVTM and ANQGSEA. CDR3 loop: CSVPTGTNTEAFF. CDR3 DNA: TGCAGCGTTCCGACAGGGACGAACACTGAAGCTTTCTTT.

The genes are TRBV25-1 and TRBJ2-1; 8 positions agree with TRBD2. The CDR3 covers 15 residues. Per the germline V gene, CDR1 is MGHDK and CDR2 is SYGVNS. Germline trimming cut 3 bases from V and 2 bases from J; bases unmatched to any gene: 3. DNA for the CDR3: TGTGCCAGCAGTGAGGCGGGAGGACCCTACAATGAGCAGTTCTTC. Translated, it gives CASSEAGGPYNEQFF.

This clonotype has a count of ten or more. The chain combines TRBV20-1 with TRBJ2-1; D is possibly TRBD2 (6 bases). Germline V gene data show CDR1 as DFQATT and CDR2 as SNEGSKA (reference sequence). The germline V and J ends were trimmed by 0 bases and 0 bases, with 9 bases remaining between them. The CDR3 has 15 amino acids. This chain's CDR3 is CSARDYGSSYNEQFF. In nucleotides, the CDR3 is TGCAGTGCTAGAGATTACGGGAGCTCCTACAATGAGCAGTTCTTC.

This clonotype was observed a handful of times. The chain recombines TRBV4-3 with TRBJ2-1, with TRBD2 matching over 9 bases. Germline CDR1 LGHNA, CDR2 YSLEER. V lost 0 bases and J lost 9; bases outside the gene matches: 12. The CDR3 is made up of 17 amino acids. The CDR3, as DNA: TGCGCCAGCAGCCAAGAATCGCCGGCGGGAGGGCAGGGTGAGCAGTTCTTC. It is translated as CASSQESPAGGQGEQFF.

This clonotype was counted between two and nine times. The V and J genes are TRBV12-3 or TRBV12-4 and TRBJ2-5; 9 bases are a match to TRBD2. V dropped 7 bases and J dropped 3; count of bases not matched to a gene: 6. CDR3 length: 14 residues. CDR3 in amino acids: CASTSGTSKETQYF. In nucleotides, the CDR3 is TGTGCCAGCACTTCTGGGACTAGCAAAGAGACCCAGTACTTC.

The chain links TRBV3-1 to TRBJ2-7; D call uncertain. CDR1 LGHDT and CDR2 YNNKEL come from the germline V gene (reference sequence). CDR3 length equals 14 residues. V was clipped by 1 base and J by 2 bases, with 9 bases between them. CDR3 in DNA: TGTGCCAGCAGCCAAGTCAATGTAGCCTACGAGCAGTACTTC. The encoded protein is CASSQVNVAYEQYF.

This clonotype was found once. This chain uses TRBV6-2 or TRBV6-3 with TRBJ1-4; D unclear. This CDR3 has 12 residues. Deletions cut 5 bases from V and 8 bases from J, with 9 bases between. In germline, CDR1 is MNHEY, CDR2 SVGEGT. The CDR3 sequence is CASSPFQEKLFF. Here the CDR3 DNA reads TGTGCCAGCAGTCCTTTCCAGGAAAAACTGTTTTTT.

This clonotype has a handful of counts. CDR3 sequence (DNA): TGCAGCGTTGAAGGTCAGGACTCAAACTCCTACAATGAGCAGTTCTTC. Translated: CSVEGQDSNSYNEQFF. The chain links TRBV29-1 to TRBJ2-1; the D gene is possibly TRBD2 (5 bases). Germline CDR1 is SQVTM and CDR2 is ANQGSEA. The CDR3 sequence is 16 residues long. With 1 base removed from V and 0 bases from J, the gap between germline ends came to 13 bases.

In this sample, this clonotype turned up a few times. The chain links TRBV7-3 to TRBJ2-1; TRBD2 matches at 7 bases. Germline V gene sequence: CDR1 SGHTA, CDR2 FQGTGA. This CDR3 has 16 residues. J lost 7 bases, V lost 1 base, and 10 bases had no gene match. In DNA form, the CDR3 reads TGTGCCAGCAGCTTAAGGTCCAGCGGGATGGGTAATGAGCAGTTCTTC. Its translation is CASSLRSSGMGNEQFF.

The chain carries TRBV28 and TRBJ2-7, with D perhaps matching TRBD2 (6 bases). V shed 2 bases and J shed 6 bases, with 14 bases lying between them. Germline lookup yields CDR1 MDHEN and CDR2 SYDVKM. The CDR3 runs 14 residues. CDR3 bases: TGTGCCAGCAGTTTAACTAGCTATTCCACCGAGCAGTACTTC. This translates into CASSLTSYSTEQYF.

This clonotype was recorded at least ten times. The rearrangement links TRBV29-1 to TRBJ2-7; D may be TRBD2 (6 bases). The germline gives CDR1 SQVTM, CDR2 ANQGSEA. The CDR3 has 13 amino acids. Trimming removed 2 bases from V and 2 bases from J, with 10 bases in between. CDR3 DNA sequence: TGCAGCGTTGAATTGGCGGGACCCTACGAGCAGTACTTC. Translated, it gives CSVELAGPYEQYF.

The CDR3 nucleotides read TGTGCCAGCAGCTCCCCCGACTGGGCGGGGTACAATGAGCAGTTCTTC. As protein: CASSSPDWAGYNEQFF. The V call is TRBV11-3, the J call TRBJ2-1, with a weak D call TRBD2 (6 bases). This CDR3 has 16 residues. V was trimmed by 4 bases and J by 4 bases, leaving 17 bases between them. Germline V CDR1 and CDR2: SGHNT, YENEEA.

This clonotype has a count of ten or more. The V gene is TRBV12-3 or TRBV12-4, the J gene TRBJ2-3; a weak D match, TRBD2 (6 bases). The CDR3 spans 13 residues. V dropped 5 bases and J dropped 3 bases, with 9 bases sitting between them. CDR3 sequence (DNA): TGTGCCAGCAGTGGAGGGAGGACAGATACGCAGTATTTT. Protein sequence: CASSGGRTDTQYF.

J is TRBJ2-7 and V is TRBV15; D perhaps matches TRBD2 (5 bases). V was shortened by 3 bases and J by 3 bases, with 9 bases between the two germline ends. Germline V gene sequence: CDR1 LNHNV, CDR2 YYDKDF (reference sequence). The CDR3 has 13 residues. As DNA, the CDR3 is TGTGCCACCAGCAGCCCTGGACTCTACGAGCAGTACTTC. Translated, it gives CATSSPGLYEQYF.

The chain recombines TRBV6-2 or TRBV6-3 with TRBJ1-5, with a possible D match to TRBD1 (5 bases). The CDR3 sequence is 17 residues long. CDR1 MNHEY and CDR2 SVGEGT come from the germline V gene. The V end lost 5 bases, the J end lost 0 bases, and 17 bases lay between the germline ends. The chain's CDR3 is CASSPGGTRYSNQPQHF. CDR3 DNA: TGTGCCAGCAGTCCGGGGGGGACCCGATATAGCAATCAGCCCCAGCATTTT.

This clonotype appeared many times. The V gene is TRBV12-3 or TRBV12-4, the J gene TRBJ2-7, with 14 bases aligning to TRBD2. This CDR3 has 16 amino acids. V lost 5 bases and J lost 10; bases outside the gene matches: 13. The chain's CDR3 is CASSPGTSGRRNAQYF. In DNA form, the CDR3 reads TGTGCCAGCAGTCCCGGGACTAGCGGGAGAAGGAACGCTCAGTACTTC.

This clonotype has more than one count but fewer than ten. The J gene is TRBJ2-7, the V gene TRBV20-1; unclear D gene. This CDR3 is built from 15 residues. V dropped 1 base and J dropped 0 bases, with 13 bases sitting between them. The germline V gene has CDR1 DFQATT and CDR2 SNEGSKA (reference sequence). The CDR3 loop is CSARAPQTSSYEQYF. CDR3 bases: TGCAGTGCTAGAGCCCCACAGACGAGCTCCTACGAGCAGTACTTC.

The CDR3, as DNA: TGCGCCAGCAGCCAAGATGTAGGGCAGCCCCAGCATTTT. This encodes CASSQDVGQPQHF. The V and J genes are TRBV4-3 and TRBJ1-5, with D hard to call. Germline V lookup: CDR1 LGHNA, CDR2 YSLEER. Between the trimmed V and J ends, which lost 0 bases and 7 bases, there was a span of 7 bases. This CDR3 comprises 13 residues.

This rearrangement joins TRBV5-1 to TRBJ2-1; D is unclear. CDR1 SGHRS and CDR2 YFSETQ come from the germline V gene. The CDR3 has 16 residues. The V end was cut by 0 bases, the J end by 0 bases, with 10 bases between. The CDR3 loop reads CASSLEGMPSYNEQFF. As DNA, the CDR3 is TGCGCCAGCAGCTTGGAAGGGATGCCCTCCTACAATGAGCAGTTCTTC.

Only a few counts were recorded for this clonotype. The V and J genes are TRBV15 and TRBJ2-1; 7 bases agree with TRBD1. The CDR3 has 13 amino acids. V was pared by 2 bases and J by 10 bases, with 5 bases of the junction left unmatched. The germline CDR1 and CDR2 sequences are LNHNV and YYDKDF (reference sequence). This chain's CDR3 is CATSRPGTEEQFF. The CDR3 DNA follows: TGTGCCACCAGCAGACCCGGGACAGAAGAGCAGTTCTTC.

The chain couples TRBV10-2 to TRBJ2-3; weak D call: TRBD1 (6 bases). V was pared by 7 bases and J by 0 bases, with 14 bases between. The CDR3 is 15 residues long. The germline V gene encodes CDR1 WSHSY and CDR2 SAAADI. The CDR3 here is CASIAQGFSTDTQYF. The CDR3 DNA reads as TGCGCCAGCATTGCACAGGGTTTCAGCACAGATACGCAGTATTTT.

This clonotype was counted only a few times. The chain joins TRBV20-1 to TRBJ2-3, with a weak D call TRBD1 (5 bases). The V and J ends lost 3 bases and 1 base respectively, with 11 bases between them. Germline-derived CDR1 and CDR2 are DFQATT and SNEGSKA (reference sequence). CDR3 length: 14 amino acids. CDR3 protein: CSASLVGGTDTQYF. The CDR3 nucleotides read TGCAGTGCTAGCTTAGTAGGGGGCACAGATACGCAGTATTTT.

The chain recombines TRBV7-6 with TRBJ2-2, with D tentatively TRBD1 (6 bases). CDR3 length equals 16 residues. The V and J ends lost 0 bases and 6 bases respectively, with 14 bases between them. Germline-derived CDR1 and CDR2 are SGHVS and FNYEAQ. CDR3: CASSLARTGFAGELFF. DNA for the CDR3: TGTGCCAGCAGCTTAGCGCGTACAGGGTTTGCCGGGGAGCTGTTTTTT.

This clonotype occurred many times. This chain joins TRBV4-1 and TRBJ2-3; D call uncertain. Germline CDR1 reads MGHRA; CDR2 reads YSYEKL. The CDR3 spans 15 residues. Trimming shortened V by 3 bases and J by 0 bases, and 10 bases separated the two germline ends. The CDR3 protein is CASSQRSGSTDTQYF. CDR3 DNA sequence: TGCGCCAGCAGCCAGAGGAGTGGAAGCACAGATACGCAGTATTTT.

The chain links TRBV21-1 to TRBJ1-3; the listed D gene, TRBD1, was not tested against the DNA. TRBV21-1 has pseudogene status. This CDR3 contains 16 residues. CDR3 sequence: CASSNRTEFSGNTIYF. CDR3 DNA sequence: TGTGCCAGCAGCAACAGGACAGAATTCTCTGGAAACACCATATATTTT.

In its sample, this clonotype was seen a few times. This chain links TRBV29-1 with TRBJ2-7; D unclear. Germline V gene sequence: CDR1 SQVTM, CDR2 ANQGSEA. The CDR3 extends over 14 amino acids. Trimming shortened V by 6 bases and J by 3 bases, and 18 bases separated the two germline ends. The DNA for the CDR3 is TGCAGCGTGATTGGAGACACCTCGGGCTACGAGCAGTACTTC. Translated, it gives CSVIGDTSGYEQYF.

DNA for the CDR3: TGCGCCAGCAGCTTAACAGGGGCGGGCAACGAGCAGTACTTC. It translates to CASSLTGAGNEQYF. The J gene is TRBJ2-7, the V gene TRBV5-1; 7 bases line up with TRBD1. CDR1 and CDR2 from the germline V gene are SGHRS and YFSETQ. V shed 2 bases and J 5 bases; nucleotides not matched to a gene: 7. The CDR3 is 14 amino acids.